Each of the 20 T cell receptor beta chains below was sequenced from the same sample in a study of shared clonotypes between healthy human individuals. Repertoires were generated with immunoSEQ multiplex PCR, while TCRdb's copy carries only in-frame clones and drops some. This repertoire shows nearly 2 million clones, over 85% found once; its top ten account for less than 1.5%. CD45RO-negative, CCR7-selected cells formed the naive CD8 fraction, which excluded terminally differentiated effector memory CD45RA+ cells. The specimen sequenced was naive CD8+ T cells sorted from blood. These receptors were collected from a man aged 18 to 30 in good health.

The chain is built from TRBV6-1 and TRBJ2-1; 7 nucleotides line up with TRBD1. The CDR3 extends over 15 amino acids. Trimming at V came to 4 bases and at J to 0 bases, leaving 3 bases not matched to a gene. CDR1 and CDR2 (germline): MNHNS, SASEGT. CDR3 bases: TGTGCCAGCAGTGCGGACAGGACCTCCTACAATGAGCAGTTCTTC. Residues: CASSADRTSYNEQFF.

This chain joins TRBV5-6 and TRBJ1-4, with 9 bases fitting TRBD1. Germline V lookup: CDR1 SGHDT, CDR2 YYEEEE. V dropped 4 bases and J dropped 8; count of bases not matched to a gene: 15. This CDR3 is 17 amino acids long. The chain's CDR3 is CASSGTGTGWGREKLFF. Written as DNA, the CDR3 is TGTGCCAGCAGCGGGACCGGGACAGGGTGGGGGAGAGAAAAACTGTTTTTT.

V gene TRBV4-1 combines with J gene TRBJ2-5; 7 bases agree with TRBD1. Germline V lookup: CDR1 MGHRA, CDR2 YSYEKL. The CDR3 has 17 residues. V trimming: 4 bases; J trimming: 4 bases; junction bases outside the gene matches: 15. CDR3 in DNA: TGCGCCAGCAGCCCTATGGGCAGGGGGTGGTCCCCAGAGACCCAGTACTTC. Its protein product is CASSPMGRGWSPETQYF.

This rearrangement joins TRBV11-1 to TRBJ2-7, with D perhaps TRBD2 (5 bases). V was trimmed by 5 bases and J by 3 bases, leaving 14 bases between them. CDR3 length equals 14 residues. The V gene's germline CDR1 is SGHAT and CDR2 FQDESV (reference sequence). The CDR3 loop is CASSMPSFNYEQYF. In nucleotides, the CDR3 is TGTGCCAGCAGCATGCCTAGCTTCAACTACGAGCAGTACTTC.

The rearrangement joins TRBV4-2 to TRBJ2-2; the D call may be TRBD1 or TRBD2 (5 bases each). This CDR3 has 17 residues. V dropped 1 base and J dropped 2 bases, with 14 bases sitting between them. CDR1 and CDR2 from the germline V gene are LGHNA and YNFKEQ. This CDR3 reads CASSQGSGTFNTGELFF. The CDR3 DNA reads as TGTGCCAGCAGCCAAGGTTCCGGGACCTTCAACACCGGGGAGCTGTTTTTT.

Remarks on this clone: Other DNA sequences in the sample encode the same CDR3. This sequence joins TRBV20-1 and TRBJ2-7; D uncertain. The CDR3 loop spans 11 amino acids. Trimming removed 3 bases from V and 2 bases from J, with 5 bases in between. Per the germline V gene, CDR1 is DFQATT and CDR2 is SNEGSKA (reference sequence). The CDR3 protein is CSASPTYEQYF. The CDR3 coding sequence is TGCAGTGCTAGTCCAACCTACGAGCAGTACTTC.

The CDR3 spells CASSGDSSYEQYF. The CDR3 DNA follows: TGTGCCAGCAGCGGAGACAGCTCCTACGAGCAGTACTTC. This chain uses TRBV5-6 with TRBJ2-7; D is perhaps TRBD1 (5 bases). The CDR3 loop spans 13 amino acids. Trimming removed 4 bases at V and 0 bases at J, with 8 bases between. CDR1 and CDR2 from the germline V gene are SGHDT and YYEEEE.

This clone was seen just once. This chain joins TRBV6-1 and TRBJ1-1, with D uncertain. Trimming took 11 bases from V and 6 from J, leaving 19 bases between them. In germline, CDR1 is MNHNS, CDR2 SASEGT. The CDR3 is 13 residues long. CDR3 protein: CAAASWGNPEAFF. Written as DNA, the CDR3 is TGTGCCGCAGCATCATGGGGAAACCCTGAAGCTTTCTTT.

V is TRBV6-5 and J is TRBJ1-2; D is perhaps TRBD1 (5 bases). The germline V gene has CDR1 MNHEY and CDR2 SVGAGI. The ends were cut back, 6 bases at V and 4 bases at J, with 12 bases in the middle. The CDR3 contains 13 residues. The CDR3 DNA reads TGTGCCAGCAGCTCCGACAGTTCCTATGGCTACACCTTC. Amino acid sequence: CASSSDSSYGYTF.

The chain carries TRBV6-4 and TRBJ2-7; 8 bases are shared with TRBD1. CDR1 is MRHNA and CDR2 is SNTAGT in the germline V gene. This CDR3 region has 12 residues. The J segment lost 3 bases and the V segment lost 8 bases, leaving 3 bases of the junction unmatched. CDR3 loop: CASLGQGYEQYF. The CDR3 coding sequence is TGTGCCAGCCTTGGACAGGGCTACGAGCAGTACTTC.

This clone has only one observation. The genes are TRBV28 and TRBJ1-1, with D unclear. V was pared by 6 bases and J by 3 bases, with 8 bases between. This CDR3 is 12 amino acids long. Germline CDR1 is MDHEN and CDR2 is SYDVKM. DNA of the CDR3: TGTGCCAGCAGGAGCCCATACACTGAAGCTTTCTTT. The encoded protein is CASRSPYTEAFF.

This clone was detected only once. V and J are TRBV7-9 and TRBJ2-1; a possible D gene is TRBD2 (5 bases). The CDR3 totals 14 residues. Trimming left V 4 bases short and J 10 bases short, with 17 bases between. CDR1 and CDR2 from the germline V gene are SEHNR and FQNEAQ (reference sequence). The DNA for the CDR3 is TGTGCCAGCAGCTCTATTTCTCTAGCAGACGAGCAGTTCTTC. It encodes CASSSISLADEQFF.

This CDR3 reads CALRRTVNTEAFF. CDR3 in DNA: TGTGCACTTAGACGGACTGTGAACACTGAAGCTTTCTTT. The chain couples TRBV30 to TRBJ1-1; D unresolved. CDR1 and CDR2 from the germline V gene are GTSNPN and SVGIG (reference sequence). The CDR3 length is 13 residues.

The CDR3: CASSLFMVQAYNSPLHF. DNA for the CDR3: TGTGCCAGCAGCTTATTTATGGTACAAGCGTATAATTCACCCCTCCACTTT. The V and J genes are TRBV7-8 and TRBJ1-6; D gene uncertain. This CDR3 comprises 17 residues. Germline CDR1 reads SGHVS; CDR2 reads FQNEAQ. Trimming removed 2 bases from V and 4 bases from J, with 15 bases in between.

The CDR3 region is CASSGDIAYEQYF. The CDR3 nucleotides read TGTGCCAGCAGTGGGGACATTGCCTACGAGCAGTACTTC. The chain couples TRBV5-5 to TRBJ2-7; D is possibly TRBD1 (6 bases). Deletions cut 5 bases from V and 2 bases from J, with 11 bases between. Germline CDR1 SGHKS, CDR2 YYEKEE (reference sequence). The CDR3 has 13 residues.

The rearrangement joins TRBV7-3 to TRBJ1-1, with TRBD1 identical over 9 bases. The CDR3 is 13 amino acids. Germline CDR1 reads SGHTA; CDR2 reads FQGTGA. Trimming at V came to 8 bases and at J to 6 bases, leaving 7 bases not matched to a gene. Here the CDR3 reads CASRGQGSSEAFF. The CDR3, as DNA: TGTGCCAGCCGGGGACAGGGAAGCTCTGAAGCTTTCTTT. Drawing the rest from reference TRBV7-3 and TRBJ1-1, the complete variable domain is GAGVSQTPSNKVTEKGKYVELRCDPISGHTALYWYRQSLGQGPEFLIYFQGTGAADDSGLPNDRFFAVRPEGSVSTLKIQRTERGDSAVYLCASRGQGSSEAFFGQGTRLTVV.

This clone was observed once. This rearrangement joins TRBV4-1 to TRBJ2-7; D is unclear. The CDR3 totals 15 residues. Trimming took 0 bases from V and 4 from J, leaving 13 bases between them. The germline gives CDR1 MGHRA, CDR2 YSYEKL. The CDR3 DNA follows: TGCGCCAGCAGCCAAGAGGGCGACAAAGAGTACGAGCAGTACTTC. It specifies CASSQEGDKEYEQYF.

The genes are TRBV27 and TRBJ2-7; the match to TRBD1 covers 7 bases. V gave up 3 bases and J gave up 0 bases; unmatched junction bases: 5. From germline, CDR1 is MNHEY and CDR2 SMNVEV (reference sequence). This CDR3 spans 15 amino acids. The CDR3 reads CASSLGQLSSYEQYF. CDR3 DNA: TGTGCCAGCAGTTTGGGACAGCTAAGCTCCTACGAGCAGTACTTC.

This clone occurred once. The J gene is TRBJ1-1, the V gene TRBV11-2; a weak D match, TRBD1 (6 bases). The germline V gene has CDR1 SGHAT and CDR2 FQNNGV. The V end lost 5 bases, the J end lost 6 bases, and 19 bases lay between the germline ends. The CDR3 consists of 15 residues. The CDR3 nucleotides read TGTGCCAGCAGCCCTAGATGGGGGCGGGACCCTGAAGCTTTCTTT. The encoded protein is CASSPRWGRDPEAFF.

The DNA of the CDR3 is TGTGCCAGCAGCCCGGGTTTTTACAATGAGCAGTTCTTC. Protein: CASSPGFYNEQFF. This chain connects TRBV6-5 to TRBJ2-1; D is unclear. V lost 6 bases, J lost 4 bases, and 10 bases lay in between. The CDR3 runs 13 residues. Germline V gene data show CDR1 as MNHEY and CDR2 as SVGAGI.